The rows below give T cell receptor beta chains drawn from one sample of a study of OX40 agonist ivuxolimab in advanced cancers. The table came from immunoSEQ multiplex PCR; TCRdb's copy has only in-frame clones and leaves some out. This table holds fewer than 40,000 clones, over 85% found once. The sample consisted of CD4+ or CD8+ T cells sorted from blood, taken in a trial of the OX40 agonist ivuxolimab. Every receptor here comes from an adult with an advanced solid tumor such as melanoma, head and neck, liver or kidney cancer. CDR3s include the opening cysteine and the closing phenylalanine or tryptophan. D genes are given only for firm matches. The listing skips clone size in some rows; elsewhere it reads once, few, many or a size class.

clone_size j_call d_call v_call cdr3_nt cdr3_aa
NA TRBJ1-3 NA TRBV6-5 TGTGCCAGCAGTACCGGAGGAGACACCATATATTTT CASSTGGDTIYF
NA TRBJ2-5 NA TRBV5-1 TGCGCCAGCACACCTCACTCACCGCAAGAGACCCAGTACTTC CASTPHSPQETQYF
NA TRBJ2-6 NA TRBV7-6 TGTGCCAGCAGTTCGGGAAGGGGGAACTCTGGGGCCAACGTCCTGACTTTC CASSSGRGNSGANVLTF
NA TRBJ2-5 NA TRBV6-1 TGTGCCAGCAGCGAACATCGGGAGACCCAGTACTTC CASSEHRETQYF
NA TRBJ2-1 TRBD1 TRBV2 TGTGCCAGCAGTGGCTTAGGACAGGGGACCAATGAGCAGTTCTTC CASSGLGQGTNEQFF
NA TRBJ2-3 NA TRBV7-9 TGTGCCAGCAGCTCTCTAAAACCCACAGATACGCAGTATTTT CASSSLKPTDTQYF
NA TRBJ1-5 NA TRBV4-2 TGTGCCAGCAGCCAAGATTGGGAAGGGAATCAGCCCCAGCATTTT CASSQDWEGNQPQHF
once TRBJ2-5 TRBD1 TRBV5-1 TGCGCCAGCAGCCGGACAGGGCACGAGACCCAGTACTTC CASSRTGHETQYF
NA TRBJ2-7 NA TRBV25-1 TGTGCCATAGAGAGCCAGAGCTCCTACGAGCAGTACTTC CAIESQSSYEQYF
NA TRBJ2-1 TRBD1 TRBV19 TGTGCCAGTAGTATAGATGACAGGGCAGGGCTGTTCTTC CASSIDDRAGLFF
NA TRBJ2-1 TRBD2 TRBV5-6 TGTGCCAGCAGCCTCGGACTAGCGGGGGGGCTAAATGAGCAGTTCTTC CASSLGLAGGLNEQFF
NA TRBJ2-6 NA TRBV18 TGTGCCAGTTTGATGCCTGGGGCCAACGTCCTGACTTTC CASLMPGANVLTF
NA TRBJ2-7 NA TRBV6-1 TGTGCCAGCACCCAGGAACGGGGGTCCGAGCAGTACTTC CASTQERGSEQYF
NA TRBJ2-5 TRBD2 TRBV30 TGTGCCTGGAGTGTACCCAGCGGGGGGGCGAGTTGGCAAGAGACCCAGTACTTC CAWSVPSGGASWQETQYF
NA TRBJ2-1 NA TRBV5-1 TGCGCCAGCAGCGTCGACTACTACAATGAGCAGTTCTTC CASSVDYYNEQFF
once TRBJ2-3 TRBD1 TRBV5-1 TGCGCCAGCAGCTCGCGGGACAGGGAGACAGATACGCAGTATTTT CASSSRDRETDTQYF
NA TRBJ1-1 NA TRBV11-2 TGTGCCAGCAGCTCGCTCGACAGGTCCCGCTTCTTT CASSSLDRSRFF
NA TRBJ2-7 NA TRBV6-6 TGTGCCAGCAGCATAGACAGGGAGGACGAGCAGTACTTC CASSIDREDEQYF
NA TRBJ1-1 NA TRBV10-2 TGCGCCAGCACGGCGGGGAACACTGAAGCTTTCTTT CASTAGNTEAFF
NA TRBJ1-1 TRBD1 TRBV6-5 TGTGCCAGCAGCCGGGACAGCCTGAACACTGAAGCTTTCTTT CASSRDSLNTEAFF
once TRBJ2-1 NA TRBV6-1 TGTGCCAGCAGTGAACAGGGGTCATCCTACAATGAGCAGTTCTTC CASSEQGSSYNEQFF
once TRBJ2-3 NA TRBV5-3 TGTGCCAGCAGCTCCCACACAGATACGCAGTATTTT CASSSHTDTQYF
NA TRBJ2-7 TRBD2 TRBV2 TGTGCCAGTAAAGATGGGACTAGCGGCTACGAGCAGTACTTC CASKDGTSGYEQYF
NA TRBJ2-7 NA TRBV30 TGTGCCTGGAGTAGGGGCAGAAACTACGAGCAGTACTTC CAWSRGRNYEQYF
NA TRBJ1-6 NA TRBV19 TGTGCCAGTAGTATACAGTACAATTCACCCCTCCACTTT CASSIQYNSPLHF
NA TRBJ1-1 NA TRBV7-2 TGTGCCAGCAGCGCGGGTGGAATTACGAGGGCCACTGAAGCTTTCTTT CASSAGGITRATEAFF
NA TRBJ2-3 NA TRBV27 TGTGCCAGTAAGCGCTATTCTCAAACAGATACGCAGTATTTT CASKRYSQTDTQYF
once TRBJ2-6 TRBD2 TRBV10-2 TGCGCCAGCATGACTAGCGGGGGCAACGTCCTGACTTTC CASMTSGGNVLTF
once TRBJ2-3 NA TRBV10-3 TGTGCCATCAGTCATTTAGGGGCGGATACGCAGTATTTT CAISHLGADTQYF
NA TRBJ2-1 TRBD1 TRBV6-5 TGTGCCAGCAGTTATCTCACAGGGGATGAGCAGTTCTTC CASSYLTGDEQFF
NA TRBJ2-7 NA TRBV20-1 TGCAGTGTCGGGGGAGCCTACGAGCAGTACTTC CSVGGAYEQYF
NA TRBJ2-4 NA TRBV11-2 TGTGCCAGCAGAGAAGGGGTGAACATTCAGTACTTC CASREGVNIQYF
few TRBJ1-2 NA TRBV27 TGTGCCAGCAATACCGAGGACAGAACCCTCTATGGCTACACCTTC CASNTEDRTLYGYTF
NA TRBJ1-2 NA TRBV28 TGTGCCAGCAGTCCTCCGACAGGCAGCTATGGCTACACCTTC CASSPPTGSYGYTF
NA TRBJ2-5 NA TRBV28 TGTGCCAGCAGTCGGCCTAGATCCTCCAGTGAGACCCAGTACTTC CASSRPRSSSETQYF
NA TRBJ1-4 NA TRBV7-9 TGTGCCAGCAGCTCCAGGGACGGGAGAAATGAAAAACTGTTTTTT CASSSRDGRNEKLFF
NA TRBJ2-1 NA TRBV5-6 TGTGCCAGCAGCCGAAGGGTCATGGATGAGCAGTTCTTC CASSRRVMDEQFF
once TRBJ1-1 TRBD1 TRBV5-1 TGCGCCAGCAGCTTTTCTAGTGGGACAGGGGGAGAAGCTTTCTTT CASSFSSGTGGEAFF
NA TRBJ2-7 TRBD1 TRBV6-1 TGTGCCAGCAGTGAAGCGAACAGGGGGAAGCAGTACTTC CASSEANRGKQYF
NA TRBJ2-7 NA TRBV30 TGTGCCTGGAGTCCAAGTTACGAGCAGTACTTC CAWSPSYEQYF
NA TRBJ1-2 NA TRBV7-2 TGTGCCAGCAGCTTAGGGGGGAACTATGGCTACACCTTC CASSLGGNYGYTF
NA TRBJ1-1 TRBD1 TRBV27 TGTGCCAGCCGACCGGACAGGGGCCCTGAAGCTTTCTTT CASRPDRGPEAFF
NA TRBJ2-2 NA TRBV2 TGTGCCAGCAGCGGGGGCCCCGGGGACACCGGGGAGCTGTTTTTT CASSGGPGDTGELFF
NA TRBJ1-1 NA TRBV6-1 TGTGCCACTCGGTGGAAGCTGGGAGGCACTGAAGCTTTCTTT CATRWKLGGTEAFF
few TRBJ2-7 NA TRBV14 TGTGCCAGCAGCTTTGACAGCGTCTACGAGCAGTACTTC CASSFDSVYEQYF
NA TRBJ1-2 NA TRBV15 TGTGCCACCAGCAGAGATTATTGGATGAGCTATGGCTACACCTTC CATSRDYWMSYGYTF
few TRBJ1-6 NA TRBV4-1 TGCGCCAGCAGCCAACAGGGTTCCTATAATTCACCCCTCCACTTT CASSQQGSYNSPLHF
NA TRBJ2-2 NA TRBV29-1 TGCAGCGTGGGAAAAGGGGGGTCCCCCACCGGGGAGCTGTTTTTT CSVGKGGSPTGELFF
NA TRBJ2-7 TRBD2 TRBV7-2 TGTGCCAGCAGCTTCGAAGGTTCTAGCGGGAGCTACGAGCAGTACTTC CASSFEGSSGSYEQYF
NA TRBJ2-1 TRBD1 TRBV19 TGTGCCAGTAGTATTCAGGGACAGGGGGCCTACAATGAGCAGTTCTTC CASSIQGQGAYNEQFF
once TRBJ2-7 NA TRBV6-5 TGTGCCAGCAGCCACGGACTTCTTGGGGTCGAGCAGTACTTC CASSHGLLGVEQYF